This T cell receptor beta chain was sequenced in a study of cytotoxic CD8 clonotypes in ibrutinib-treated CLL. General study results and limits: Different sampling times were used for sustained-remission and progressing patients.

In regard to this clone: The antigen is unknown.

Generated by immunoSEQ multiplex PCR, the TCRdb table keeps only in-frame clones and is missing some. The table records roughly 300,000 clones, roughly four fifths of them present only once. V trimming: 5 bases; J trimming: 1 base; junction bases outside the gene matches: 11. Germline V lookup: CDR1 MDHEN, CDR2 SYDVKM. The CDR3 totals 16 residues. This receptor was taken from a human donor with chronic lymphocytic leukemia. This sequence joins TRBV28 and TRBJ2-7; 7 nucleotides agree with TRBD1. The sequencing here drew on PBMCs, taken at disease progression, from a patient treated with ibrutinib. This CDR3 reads CASSPLGTDFSYEQYF. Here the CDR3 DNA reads TGTGCCAGCAGTCCCCTGGGGACAGACTTTTCCTACGAGCAGTACTTC.